The present TCR beta chain was sequenced within a study of post-analysis software for immune sequencing data. This clonotype was recorded many times. The antigen remains undetermined. The library was made from cDNA and included unique molecular identifiers. With roughly 0.85 to 11 million T cells as the source, roughly 0.5 million cDNA molecules resulted. TCRdb ran MiXCR on the PCR reads and lists one entry per CDR3 protein. The table records roughly 540,000 distinct CDR3 sequences, roughly 34% of them present only once. Broader study findings: About five TRBV segments occurring more often in patients than controls included TRBV5-6, TRBV5-1 and TRBV20-1.

This CDR3 has 12 residues. The germline V gene encodes CDR1 DFQATT and CDR2 SNEGSKA (reference sequence). Trimming left V 5 bases short and J 4 bases short, with 11 bases between. This TCR derives from a girl younger than 18 with multiple sclerosis. The rearrangement uses TRBV20-1 and TRBJ2-5; possibly TRBD2 for D (5 bases). Sequencing was done on a sample of blood. CDR3: CSAAGLIETQYF. CDR3 bases: TGCAGTGCTGCCGGACTGATAGAGACCCAGTACTTC.